One sample yielded the 15 T cell receptor beta chains listed below, sequenced in a study of radiation and T cells in renal cell carcinoma. The time point: baseline pretreatment blood. Regarding treatment: 15 Gy SBRT to primary tumor, nephrectomy 4 weeks later. Sequencing used immunoSEQ multiplex PCR; TCRdb keeps in-frame clones, though not all of them. This sample carries some 150,000 clones, 75% to 90% of them seen once, and the ten largest clones take roughly a quarter. The input for sequencing was blood, taken from a patient whose treatment included radiotherapy and nephrectomy. The source is a woman aged 50 to 60 with renal cell carcinoma.

DNA for the CDR3: TGCGCCAGCAGCCAACAGGTCGGAGGGACTGAAGCTTTCTTT. Amino acid sequence: CASSQQVGGTEAFF. The chain uses TRBV5-1 and TRBJ1-1; D perhaps matches TRBD1 (5 bases). V gave up 4 bases and J gave up 5 bases, with 15 bases separating them. Germline CDR1 reads SGHRS; CDR2 reads YFSETQ. The CDR3 consists of 14 residues. Looking up the rest from reference TRBV5-1 and TRBJ1-1 gives the full variable domain: KAGVTQTPRYLIKTRGQQVTLSCSPISGHRSVSWYQQTPGQGLQFLFEYFSETQRNKGNFPGRFSGRQFSNSRSEMNVSTLELGDSALYLCASSQQVGGTEAFFGQGTRLTVV.

CDR3 loop: CASSTTGEAMNTEAFF. The CDR3 DNA sequence: TGCGCCAGCAGCACGACAGGGGAGGCGATGAACACTGAAGCTTTCTTT. This sequence joins TRBV5-1 and TRBJ1-1, with 8 bases aligning to TRBD1. Per the germline V gene, CDR1 is SGHRS and CDR2 is YFSETQ. J was trimmed by 0 bases and V by 4 bases; bases with no gene match: 8. The CDR3 sequence is 16 residues long.

The rearrangement uses TRBV5-1 and TRBJ2-2; possible D gene TRBD1, 6 bases. The germline CDR1 and CDR2 sequences are SGHRS and YFSETQ. The CDR3 length is 15 residues. Trimming cost V 7 bases and J 0 bases, with 13 bases left between them. As DNA, the CDR3 is TGCGCCAGCGTCGCGGACAGTTCGAACACCGGGGAGCTGTTTTTT. Amino acid sequence: CASVADSSNTGELFF. The full variable domain, rest sourced from reference TRBV5-1 and TRBJ2-2, is KAGVTQTPRYLIKTRGQQVTLSCSPISGHRSVSWYQQTPGQGLQFLFEYFSETQRNKGNFPGRFSGRQFSNSRSEMNVSTLELGDSALYLCASVADSSNTGELFFGEGSRLTVL.

The chain combines TRBV7-2 with TRBJ2-3, with TRBD2 identical over 9 bases. V lost 1 base and J lost 4; bases outside the gene matches: 6. CDR3 size: 16 residues. Germline assignment: CDR1 SGHTA and CDR2 FQGNSA. In DNA, the CDR3 is TGTGCCAGCAGCTTAGTGGCTAGCGGGGTAGCAGATACGCAGTATTTT. It is translated as CASSLVASGVADTQYF.

The chain employs TRBV18 and TRBJ1-2; D not resolved. CDR3 length: 14 residues. The V and J ends lost 1 base and 2 bases respectively, with 8 bases between them. The germline CDR1 and CDR2 sequences are KGHSH and LQKENI. The CDR3: CASSPRVGNYGYTF. The CDR3 DNA follows: TGTGCCAGCTCACCACGGGTCGGGAACTATGGCTACACCTTC. Full variable domain (rest looked up from reference TRBV18 and TRBJ1-2): NAGVMQNPRHLVRRRGQEARLRCSPMKGHSHVYWYRQLPEEGLKFMVYLQKENIIDESGMPKERFSAEFPKEGPSILRIQQVVRGDSAAYFCASSPRVGNYGYTFGSGTRLTVV.

The chain recombines TRBV28 with TRBJ2-3, with D maybe TRBD2 (11 bases). This CDR3 region has 21 residues. Germline V gives CDR1 MDHEN, CDR2 SYDVKM. The V and J ends lost 2 bases and 5 bases respectively, with 32 bases between them. The CDR3 sequence is CASSLHLGTGELAGGRDTQYF. The CDR3 DNA reads as TGTGCCAGCAGTTTACACCTCGGGACAGGGGAGTTAGCGGGGGGGAGAGATACGCAGTATTTT.

V usage is TRBV19 and J usage is TRBJ1-5; weak D call: TRBD1 (6 bases). Germline values: CDR1 LNHDA, CDR2 SQIVND (reference sequence). V lost 6 bases and J 6 bases, leaving 18 bases between the germline ends. This CDR3 region has 15 residues. The CDR3 loop reads CASSRNGDKGQPQHF. The CDR3 DNA is TGTGCCAGTAGCCGTAACGGGGACAAGGGTCAGCCCCAGCATTTT.

CDR3 DNA sequence: TGTGCCAGCCGGCCGGGACAGGGCCGGACTGAAGCTTTCTTT. This gives the protein CASRPGQGRTEAFF. The chain joins TRBV6-6 to TRBJ1-1; 9 bases map to TRBD1. With 8 bases clipped from V and 5 bases from J, the junction kept 9 bases outside the gene matches. The CDR3 is 14 amino acids. Germline loops: CDR1 MNHNY, CDR2 SVGAGI (reference sequence).

This chain links TRBV27 with TRBJ2-3, with 9 bases aligning to TRBD2. V was pared by 6 bases and J by 5 bases, with 3 bases of the junction left unmatched. Germline V gene lookup returns CDR1 MNHEY and CDR2 SMNVEV (reference sequence). CDR3 length: 13 residues. The DNA for the CDR3 is TGTGCCAGCAGCCAACTAGCGGGAGATACGCAGTATTTT. Protein sequence: CASSQLAGDTQYF.

The gene calls are TRBV2 and TRBJ2-7, with 9 bases fitting TRBD1. The CDR3 contains 13 residues. V shed 6 bases and J 7 bases; nucleotides not matched to a gene: 7. CDR1 and CDR2 from the germline V gene are SNHLY and FYNNEI. CDR3 loop: CASRAGTGREQYF. DNA of the CDR3: TGTGCCAGCAGAGCCGGGACAGGGCGGGAGCAGTACTTC.

This chain uses TRBV7-9 with TRBJ2-5, with TRBD2 matching 15 bases. The trim removed 5 bases at V and 9 bases at J, leaving 13 bases unmatched. The CDR3 contains 17 residues. Germline loops: CDR1 SEHNR, CDR2 FQNEAQ (reference sequence). In DNA, the CDR3 is TGTGCCAGCAGCCCCGGGACTAGCGGGGGGCCAGGAGTGGCCCAGTACTTC. Translation: CASSPGTSGGPGVAQYF.

This sequence joins TRBV5-8 and TRBJ2-7; possibly TRBD1 for D (6 bases). The CDR3 runs to 15 residues. The germline CDR1 and CDR2 sequences are SGHTS and YDEGEE. Between the trimmed V and J ends, which lost 6 bases and 2 bases, there was a span of 18 bases. The CDR3 DNA is TGTGCCAGCACCCAAGTAAGGGGGAGAGCCTACGAGCAGTACTTC. This encodes CASTQVRGRAYEQYF.

The chain couples TRBV11-2 to TRBJ2-5, with unresolved D. Germline lookup yields CDR1 SGHAT and CDR2 FQNNGV. Trimming pared 0 bases from V and 5 bases from J, leaving 7 bases between. The CDR3 runs 13 residues. CDR3 region: CASSLDTRETQYF. The CDR3 DNA is TGTGCCAGCAGCTTAGATACGCGGGAGACCCAGTACTTC.

This chain uses TRBV5-1 with TRBJ2-5, with 7 bases lining up with TRBD1. The length of the CDR3 is 15 residues. V lost 0 bases and J lost 4; bases outside the gene matches: 6. Germline V CDR1 and CDR2: SGHRS, YFSETQ. CDR3 DNA: TGCGCCAGCAGCTTGGCGCACAGGGGATCAGAGACCCAGTACTTC. As protein: CASSLAHRGSETQYF.

The chain joins TRBV6-5 to TRBJ2-3, with D perhaps matching TRBD1 (5 bases). This CDR3 is 14 amino acids long. V shed 0 bases and J shed 5 bases, with 9 bases lying between them. In germline, CDR1 is MNHEY, CDR2 SVGAGI. The CDR3 loop reads CASSYSYRQDTQYF. Here the CDR3 DNA reads TGTGCCAGCAGTTACTCCTACAGGCAAGATACGCAGTATTTT.